This record concerns one TCR beta chain sequence. What it binds is unknown. Other DNA sequences within the sample encode an identical CDR3. Profiled with immunoSEQ multiplex PCR; TCRdb holds only in-frame clones, not every one. The sample contains just over 2,000,000 clones, 85% to 95% of which appear only once. This specimen comes from a study of shared clonotypes between healthy human individuals. General study results and limits: Larger estimated richness was generally recorded for naive subsets relative to memory subsets. Across several donors, naive CD4 shared 5% to 6.5%, naive CD8 around 3.8%, memory CD4 2.3%, memory CD8 roughly 0.37%. Generation probabilities were higher for clonotypes shared across all four sorted-subset donors than for unshared ones.

CDR3 length: 13 residues. Trimming removed 0 bases at V and 5 bases at J, with 4 bases between. Germline V gives CDR1 MNHEY, CDR2 SMNVEV (reference sequence). The gene calls are TRBV27 and TRBJ1-4; D uncertain. The sequenced sample consisted of naive CD4+ T cells sorted from blood. The sample's subset: CD45RA+ positively selected. The clonotype comes from a man between 18 and 35 years old in good health. CDR3 amino acids: CASSLSTNEKLFF. The CDR3 bases are TGTGCCAGCAGTTTATCGACGAATGAAAAACTGTTTTTT.